Below are 14 T cell receptor beta chains sequenced from a single sample in a study of T cell clonality in common variable immunodeficiency. Clones were read by immunoSEQ multiplex PCR, and TCRdb kept only the in-frame ones, dropping some. The record shows roughly 52,000 clones for this sample, with no singletons present. Specimen: peripheral blood mononuclear cells. The receptor set was obtained from a person between 18 and 69 years old in good health.

Notes on this clone: The read gets to within 3 residues of the CDR3 end, and the germline J gene fills in the rest. V and J are TRBV23-1 and TRBJ1-6; 10 bases are shared with TRBD1. TRBV23-1 is filed as an ORF, its function uncertain. The CDR3 extends over 20 amino acids. V lost 2 bases, J lost 6 bases, and 16 bases stayed unmatched. The CDR3 is CASSQTPGQGTPDPNSPLHF. The CDR3 bases that were read are TGCGCCAGCAGTCAAACCCCGGGACAGGGGACCCCGGACCCTAATTCACCC.

Many counts were recorded for this clone. The CDR3 end lies 3 residues beyond the end of the read and is filled in from the germline J gene. J is TRBJ1-1 and V is TRBV5-6; D call uncertain. Germline CDR1 is SGHDT and CDR2 is YYEEEE. With 1 base removed from V and 5 bases from J, the gap between germline ends came to 6 bases. CDR3 length: 12 residues. The CDR3 here is CASSLYNTEAFF. CDR3 DNA (partial): TGTGCCAGCAGCTTGTACAATACTGAA.

This clone was recorded at least ten times. The read ends 3 residues shy of where the CDR3 ends; the end is completed using the germline J gene. The V call is TRBV5-4, the J call TRBJ2-5, with no clear D. CDR3 length equals 14 residues. V lost 5 bases and J lost 5, with 16 bases in between. Looked up from germline, CDR1 is SGHNT and CDR2 is YYREEE (reference sequence). The CDR3 protein is CASSTRRASETQYF. Incomplete CDR3 DNA: TGTGCCAGCAGTACCCGTAGGGCCAGCGAGACC.

The table lists this clone with many counts. CDR3 DNA, as far as it was read: TGCAGTGCTACGGACAGAAACTACGAG. As protein: CSATDRNYE. The entire CDR3 reads CSATDRNYEQYF. The V call is TRBV20-1, the J call TRBJ2-7; a possible D gene is TRBD1 (6 bases). The read terminates 3 residues ahead of where the CDR3 ends, so the germline J gene completes it. The CDR3 length is 12 residues. Trimming cost V 4 bases and J 3 bases, with 10 bases left between them. Germline lookup yields CDR1 DFQATT and CDR2 SNEGSKA (reference sequence).

This clone was observed at least ten times. The read ends 3 residues early relative to the CDR3; the germline J gene fills the gap. The chain couples TRBV30 to TRBJ2-4; 7 bases match TRBD1. The junction had 11 bases not matched to a gene; V was cut back by 4 bases and J by 8 bases. The germline CDR1 and CDR2 sequences are GTSNPN and SVGIG (reference sequence). CDR3 length: 14 amino acids. CDR3 loop: CAWNTGTVKDIQYF. Incomplete CDR3 DNA: TGTGCCTGGAACACCGGGACAGTTAAGGACATT.

This clone was observed many times. With the read ending 3 residues before the CDR3 end, the germline J gene is used to fill in that end. The chain combines TRBV5-1 with TRBJ2-2; 8 positions match TRBD1. Looked up from germline, CDR1 is SGHRS and CDR2 is YFSETQ. Trimming at V came to 5 bases and at J to 6 bases, leaving 9 bases not matched to a gene. The CDR3 totals 15 residues. The sequenced part of the CDR3 DNA is TGCGCCAGCAGTCTAGGACAGGGCGGGTCCGGGGAG. Residues: CASSLGQGGSGE. The entire CDR3 reads CASSLGQGGSGELFF. The full variable domain, in which reference TRBV5-1 and TRBJ2-2 provide the parts outside the CDR3, is KAGVTQTPRYLIKTRGQQVTLSCSPISGHRSVSWYQQTPGQGLQFLFEYFSETQRNKGNFPGRFSGRQFSNSRSEMNVSTLELGDSALYLCASSLGQGGSGELFFGEGSRLTVL.

There are many counts of this clone. The read falls 3 residues short of the CDR3 end, and the missing part is taken from the germline J gene. This chain links TRBV7-8 with TRBJ1-5; 8 bases line up with TRBD1. This CDR3 has 13 residues. Germline CDR1 reads SGHVS; CDR2 reads FQNEAQ. The junction had 1 base not matched to a gene; V was cut back by 5 bases and J by 4 bases. The CDR3 loop is CASSRTGNQPQHF. Partial CDR3 DNA: TGTGCCAGCAGCAGGACAGGGAATCAGCCC.

This clone was counted at least ten times. The part of the CDR3 DNA that was read is TGCAGTGTCCCGGGTCTAGGCTACGAG. Its translation is CSVPGLGYE. The complete CDR3 reads CSVPGLGYEQYF. The chain combines TRBV20-1 with TRBJ2-7; D not resolved. Sequencing ends 3 residues short of the CDR3 end; the germline J gene provides the rest. CDR1 is DFQATT and CDR2 is SNEGSKA in the germline V gene (reference sequence). V dropped 7 bases and J dropped 3 bases, with 13 bases sitting between them. The CDR3 totals 12 residues.

For this clone: Sequencing ends 3 residues short of the CDR3 end; the germline J gene provides the rest. The rearrangement joins TRBV7-6 to TRBJ1-5; D is unresolved. Germline V gives CDR1 SGHVS, CDR2 FNYEAQ. Trimming left V 8 bases short and J 2 bases short, with 7 bases between. CDR3 length equals 12 residues. The CDR3 spells CASGPRNQPQHF. The sequenced part of the CDR3 DNA is TGTGCCAGCGGGCCACGCAATCAGCCC.

This clone appeared many times. Read sequence stops 3 residues before the CDR3 end, and the germline J gene provides the missing end. This sequence joins TRBV7-3 and TRBJ1-4, with 7 bases aligning to TRBD1. There are 18 residues in the CDR3. The ends lost 2 bases at V and 7 bases at J; junction bases unmatched: 16. Per germline, CDR1 SGHTA and CDR2 FQGTGA. The CDR3 DNA, read in part, is TGTGCCAGCAGCTTATTCCCCGGGAGAACAGGGGTCAGTGAAAAA. Translation gives CASSLFPGRTGVSEK. The entire CDR3 sequence reads CASSLFPGRTGVSEKLFF. Full variable domain (outside the CDR3, taken from reference TRBV7-3 and TRBJ1-4): GAGVSQTPSNKVTEKGKYVELRCDPISGHTALYWYRQSLGQGPEFLIYFQGTGAADDSGLPNDRFFAVRPEGSVSTLKIQRTERGDSAVYLCASSLFPGRTGVSEKLFFGSGTQLSVL.

This clone was counted between two and nine times. The CDR3 end falls 3 residues outside the read, so it is completed with the germline J gene. The chain recombines TRBV11-3 with TRBJ2-5; unclear D gene. Germline CDR1 is SGHNT and CDR2 is YENEEA. The CDR3 contains 13 residues. Between the trimmed V and J ends, which lost 5 bases and 4 bases, there was a span of 11 bases. Incomplete CDR3 DNA: TGTGCCAGCAGCCCGAGTGTCGGAGAGACC. The encoded protein is CASSPSVGET. The full-length CDR3 reads as CASSPSVGETQYF.

A few counts support this clone. The read falls 3 residues short of the CDR3 end, and the missing part is taken from the germline J gene. The rearrangement links TRBV7-9 to TRBJ2-3, with D perhaps matching TRBD1 (8 bases). CDR1 and CDR2 (germline): SEHNR, FQNEAQ (reference sequence). Trimming left V 4 bases short and J 5 bases short, with 13 bases between. The CDR3 contains 14 residues. The CDR3 protein is CASSYTGGGDTQYF. CDR3 DNA (partial): TGTGCCAGCAGCTACACAGGGGGGGGAGATACG.

This clone was detected only a few times. The read halts 3 residues ahead of the CDR3 end, with the missing end drawn from the germline J gene. The chain employs TRBV7-6 and TRBJ2-3; 10 positions agree with TRBD2. This CDR3 is built from 15 residues. From germline, CDR1 is SGHVS and CDR2 FNYEAQ. The sequenced CDR3 bases are TGTGCCAGCAGCTCCAACGGCCTAGCGGGGGAGACG. Translating gives CASSSNGLAGET. The whole CDR3 protein reads CASSSNGLAGETQYF. Full variable domain (missing parts from reference TRBV7-6 and TRBJ2-3): GAGVSQSPRYKVTKRGQDVALRCDPISGHVSLYWYRQALGQGPEFLTYFNYEAQQDKSGLPNDRFSAERPEGSISTLTIQRTEQRDSAMYRCASSSNGLAGETQYFGPGTRLTVL.

The table lists this clone with a few counts. The read ends 3 residues early relative to the CDR3; the germline J gene fills the gap. The gene calls are TRBV7-6 and TRBJ2-1, with D possibly TRBD1 on 5 matching bases. V was pared by 4 bases and J by 8 bases, with 12 bases between. There are 13 residues in the CDR3. Germline CDR1 and CDR2: SGHVS and FNYEAQ. The CDR3 sequence is CASSSDTIDEQFF. CDR3 DNA, as far as it was read: TGTGCCAGCAGCTCGGACACTATCGATGAG.